This T cell receptor beta chain is drawn from a study of T-cell memory formation after mild COVID-19. Study-level results: Some SARS-CoV-2-responding clones were already detected in memory before infection.

From the 5' RACE reads, TCRdb called clonotypes with MiXCR, one entry per CDR3 protein. Of roughly 150,000 distinct CDR3 sequences listed, around 13% were seen once; the top ten hold more than 3%. V lost 1 base and J lost 1, with 7 bases in between. CDR1 is LGHNA and CDR2 is YSLEER in the germline V gene. This CDR3 spans 14 amino acids. This clonotype turned up a few times. Antigen: not known. Sequenced sample: PBMCs or a T cell subset sorted from them (not recorded which). The chain recombines TRBV4-3 with TRBJ1-1; D might be TRBD1 (6 bases). The receptor's source is a man in his late teens or twenties who had mild COVID-19 (a few samples of this study predate the infection). Cell type and time point are not known. The CDR3 DNA follows: TGCGCCAGCAGCCAAGCAGGGGAGAACACTGAAGCTTTCTTT. It specifies CASSQAGENTEAFF.